This entry concerns a single TCR beta chain. The method was immunoSEQ multiplex PCR; TCRdb's version includes in-frame clones alone and lacks a portion of them. The profile shows some 85,000 clones, 85% to 95% of them singletons. This specimen belongs to a study of T cell changes during pregnancy in multiple sclerosis. Trimming took 2 bases from V and 1 from J; bases not matched to a gene: 5. The CDR3 spans 16 residues. CDR1 is LGHNT and CDR2 is FRNRAP in the germline V gene. This clonotype was obtained from a female donor with multiple sclerosis, enrolled in a pregnancy study. This rearrangement joins TRBV12-5 to TRBJ2-7; 10 nucleotides agree with TRBD2. The sample in question was peripheral blood, obtained in the third trimester of pregnancy. CDR3 region: CASGLLLAGTSYEQYF. Here the CDR3 DNA reads TGTGCTAGTGGTTTGTTACTAGCGGGAACGTCCTACGAGCAGTACTTC.